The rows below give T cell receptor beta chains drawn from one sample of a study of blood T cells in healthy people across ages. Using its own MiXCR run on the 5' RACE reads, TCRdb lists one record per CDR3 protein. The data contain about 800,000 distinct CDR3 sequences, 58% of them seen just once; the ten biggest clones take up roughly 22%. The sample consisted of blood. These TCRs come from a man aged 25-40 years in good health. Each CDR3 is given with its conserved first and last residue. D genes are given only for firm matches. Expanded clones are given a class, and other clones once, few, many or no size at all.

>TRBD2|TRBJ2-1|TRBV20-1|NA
TGCAGTGCTAGCTTAGGCGGGGGGGAGGAGATTGAGCAGTTCTTC
CSASLGGGEEIEQFF
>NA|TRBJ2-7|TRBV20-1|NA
TGCAGTGCTAGACTCAACGCATACGAGCAGTACTTC
CSARLNAYEQYF
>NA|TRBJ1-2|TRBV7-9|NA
TGTGCCAGCAGCTTATTGGAAGCAGGGCCCGACTACACCTTC
CASSLLEAGPDYTF
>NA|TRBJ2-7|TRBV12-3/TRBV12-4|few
TGTGCCAGCAGACCCGACAGCCACTACGAGCAGTACTTC
CASRPDSHYEQYF
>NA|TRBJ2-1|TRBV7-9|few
TGTGCCAGCAGACGGGACGGCCCCTACAATGAGCAGTTCTTC
CASRRDGPYNEQFF
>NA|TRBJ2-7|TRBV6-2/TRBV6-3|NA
TGTGCCAGCAGGGAGCGGCCCGACTATCTGGAGTACTTC
CASRERPDYLEYF
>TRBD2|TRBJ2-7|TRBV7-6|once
TGTGCCAGCAGCCCCCGGACAGCTTCAAGCGGGAGCTCCTACGAGCAGTACTTC
CASSPRTASSGSSYEQYF
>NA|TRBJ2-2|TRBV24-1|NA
TGTGCCACCGGAGTCGGCTTCGGGCACGGGGAGCTGTTTTTT
CATGVGFGHGELFF
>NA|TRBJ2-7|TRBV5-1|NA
TGCGCCAGCAGCTTGGTTCGCGACCACGAGCAGTACTTC
CASSLVRDHEQYF
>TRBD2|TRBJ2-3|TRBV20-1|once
TGCAGTGCTTATACTAGCGGTTACACAGATACGCAGTATTTT
CSAYTSGYTDTQYF
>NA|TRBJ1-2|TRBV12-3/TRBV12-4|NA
TGTGCCAGCAGTTTTCCCCAGGGCTATGGCTACACCTTC
CASSFPQGYGYTF
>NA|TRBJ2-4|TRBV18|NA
TGTGCCAGCTCCCCTAGGTCTAGGGACGGGTCTTACATTCAGTACTTC
CASSPRSRDGSYIQYF
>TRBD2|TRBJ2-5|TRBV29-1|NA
TGCAGCGTTGACATGGCTAGCGGGGGGGAGACCCAGTACTTC
CSVDMASGGETQYF
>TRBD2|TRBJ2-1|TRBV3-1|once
TGTGCCAGCAGCCGAGGACTAGCGGGGGGGCCTATTGAGCAGTTCTTC
CASSRGLAGGPIEQFF
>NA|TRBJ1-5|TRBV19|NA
TGTGCCAGCGGTGACTCCTCACTTCAGCCCCAGCATTTT
CASGDSSLQPQHF
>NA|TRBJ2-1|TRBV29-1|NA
TGCAGCGGGGGACTGAACCGGGGGCAGTTCTTC
CSGGLNRGQFF
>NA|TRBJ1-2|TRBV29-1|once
TGCAGCGCCACTGGGCAGGCGATCCGGGGATACACCTTC
CSATGQAIRGYTF
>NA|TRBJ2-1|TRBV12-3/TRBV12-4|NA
TGTGCCAGCAGTTTTCGGGTGGGAATGAACAATGAGCAGTTCTTC
CASSFRVGMNNEQFF
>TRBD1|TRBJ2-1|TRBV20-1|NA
TGCAGTGCTAGGAAAGAGACGGGACAGGGGAGGGACAATGAGCAGTTCTTC
CSARKETGQGRDNEQFF
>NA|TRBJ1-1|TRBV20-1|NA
TGCAGTGCCCTGGGGATAGGCTATGCTGAAGCTTTCTTT
CSALGIGYAEAFF
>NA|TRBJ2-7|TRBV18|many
TGTGCCAGCTCACCCGGTGGAACCTACGAGCAGTACTTC
CASSPGGTYEQYF
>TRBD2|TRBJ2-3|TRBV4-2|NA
TGTGCCAGCAGCCAAGAGTGGCTAGCGGGGACAGATACGCAGTATTTT
CASSQEWLAGTDTQYF
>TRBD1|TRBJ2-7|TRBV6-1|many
TGTGCCAGCAGTGAAATCCAACGAGGACAGGGAACTGGCAACGAGCAGTACTTC
CASSEIQRGQGTGNEQYF
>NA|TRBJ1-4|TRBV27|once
TGTGCCAGCAGTTTATCTTCCAGGCTCTCCGCCTGGGAAAAACTGTTTTTT
CASSLSSRLSAWEKLFF
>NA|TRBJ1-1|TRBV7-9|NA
TGTGCCAGCAGCTTAATAGGGTTTGCTGAAGCTTTCTTT
CASSLIGFAEAFF
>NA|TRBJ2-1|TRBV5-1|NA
TGCGCCAGCAGCTTGGTAACAGGTTTTTTGAATGAGCAGTTCTTC
CASSLVTGFLNEQFF
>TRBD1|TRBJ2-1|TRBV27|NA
TGTGCCAGCGGGCAGTCCGGGACAGGGCTCCATGAGCAGTTCTTC
CASGQSGTGLHEQFF
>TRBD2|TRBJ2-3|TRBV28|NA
TGTGCCAGTCGCACCCTCGGGGGGGCATATACGCAGTATTTT
CASRTLGGAYTQYF